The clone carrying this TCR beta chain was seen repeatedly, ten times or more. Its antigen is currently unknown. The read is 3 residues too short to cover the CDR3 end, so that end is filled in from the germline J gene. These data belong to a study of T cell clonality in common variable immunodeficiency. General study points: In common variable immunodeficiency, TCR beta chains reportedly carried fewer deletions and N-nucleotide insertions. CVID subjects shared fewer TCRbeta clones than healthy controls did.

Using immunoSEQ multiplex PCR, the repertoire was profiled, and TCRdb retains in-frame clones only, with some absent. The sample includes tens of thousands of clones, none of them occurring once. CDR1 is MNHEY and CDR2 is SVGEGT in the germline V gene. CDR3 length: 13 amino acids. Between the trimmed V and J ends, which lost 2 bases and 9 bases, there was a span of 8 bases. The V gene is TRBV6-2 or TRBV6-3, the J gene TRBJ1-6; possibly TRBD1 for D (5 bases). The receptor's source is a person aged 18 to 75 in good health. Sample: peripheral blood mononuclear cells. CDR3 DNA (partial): TGTGCCAGCAGTTACAGGAGGGGTTCACCC. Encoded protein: CASSYRRGSP. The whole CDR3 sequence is CASSYRRGSPLHF.